These 16 T cell receptor beta chains were sequenced from one sample in a study of spatial heterogeneity in lung cancer. These receptors are not linked to any known antigen. A single record per CDR3 protein comes from TCRdb applying MiXCR to the 5' RACE reads. The sample includes about 30,000 distinct CDR3 sequences, approximately 6.5% of them seen just once. Noted time point: sample taken at primary tumor resection. Findings and caveats of the study: For expanded intratumoral alpha and beta TCRs, counts tracked tumor mutation counts.

Sequences were derived from lung tumor tissue, sampled at surgery. The source of these receptors is a male donor with early-stage non-small cell lung cancer.

This clonotype was counted many times. At one end, the junction sequence differs from germline, possibly due to a read error. The chain recombines TRBV6-2 or TRBV6-3 with TRBJ1-2; D is ambiguous. The CDR3 extends over 12 amino acids. The V gene's germline CDR1 is MNHEY and CDR2 SVGEGT. DNA of the CDR3: TGTGCCAGCAGCTACTCAGTTTATGGCTACACCTTC. This encodes CASSYSVYGYTF.

The J gene is TRBJ2-5, the V gene TRBV6-5; 10 bases line up with TRBD1. Germline V gene lookup returns CDR1 MNHEY and CDR2 SVGAGI. This CDR3 comprises 17 residues. Unmatched junction bases numbered 9, after V lost 4 bases and J lost 1 base. The CDR3: CASSSPDRGYSQETQYF. The CDR3 nucleotides read TGTGCCAGCAGTTCCCCGGACAGGGGGTATTCCCAAGAGACCCAGTACTTC.

At least ten counts were recorded for this clonotype. The rearrangement links TRBV4-3 to TRBJ2-6, with TRBD2 matching 11 bases. This CDR3 comprises 18 residues. J gave up 3 bases and V 1 base, and 5 bases lay outside the gene matches. Germline V gives CDR1 LGHNA, CDR2 YSLEER. The CDR3 loop is CASSQAPSGGLGANVLTF. The CDR3 DNA follows: TGCGCCAGCAGCCAAGCTCCTAGCGGGGGGCTTGGGGCCAACGTCCTGACTTTC.

This clonotype has a count of ten or more. The rearrangement joins TRBV5-1 to TRBJ1-6, with D hard to call. The CDR3 sequence is 14 residues long. Trimming pared 0 bases from V and 7 bases from J, leaving 8 bases between. The V gene's germline CDR1 is SGHRS and CDR2 YFSETQ. CDR3 loop: CASSLGQSNSPLHF. The CDR3 DNA follows: TGCGCCAGCAGCTTGGGGCAGAGCAATTCACCCCTCCACTTT.

This clonotype is medium-sized within its sample. This rearrangement joins TRBV6-2 or TRBV6-3 to TRBJ2-5; the match to TRBD1 covers 8 bases. The junction had 12 bases not matched to a gene; V was cut back by 7 bases and J by 5 bases. This CDR3 is built from 15 residues. Germline assignment: CDR1 MNHEY and CDR2 SVGEGT. The CDR3 region is CASTLRQGTAETQYF. The CDR3 coding sequence is TGTGCCAGCACTCTGAGACAGGGGACGGCCGAGACCCAGTACTTC.

This clonotype was seen at least ten times. The chain employs TRBV7-2 and TRBJ2-5; TRBD2 agrees at 9 bases. The V gene's germline CDR1 is SGHTA and CDR2 FQGNSA. CDR3 length: 17 residues. Losses at the gene ends were 5 bases for V and 2 bases for J; bases not matched to a gene: 12. CDR3 DNA sequence: TGTGCCAGCAGCCCAGCCGGCATGCTAGCGGGGCAAGAGACCCAGTACTTC. The encoded protein is CASSPAGMLAGQETQYF. Based on the CDR3 plus reference TRBV7-2 and TRBJ2-5, the full variable domain is GAGVSQSPSNKVTEKGKDVELRCDPISGHTALYWYRQSLGQGLEFLIYFQGNSAPDKSGLPSDRFSAERTGGSVSTLTIQRTQQEDSAVYLCASSPAGMLAGQETQYFGPGTRLLVL.

This clonotype was recorded at least ten times. The J gene is TRBJ1-1, the V gene TRBV18; 8 bases fit TRBD1. Germline CDR1 and CDR2: KGHSH and LQKENI. The CDR3 has 14 residues. Germline trimming cut 8 bases from V and 5 bases from J; bases unmatched to any gene: 10. DNA for the CDR3: TGTGCCAGCCTACGGGACAGGACCGGTACTGAAGCTTTCTTT. As protein: CASLRDRTGTEAFF.

At least ten counts were recorded for this clonotype. The genes are TRBV10-3 and TRBJ2-7, with 9 nucleotides matching TRBD1. V dropped 6 bases and J dropped 7; count of bases not matched to a gene: 7. Germline V gene sequence: CDR1 ENHRY, CDR2 SYGVKD. This CDR3 region has 13 residues. The CDR3 loop is CAIRGTGYGEQYF. CDR3 nucleotide sequence: TGTGCCATCAGGGGGACAGGGTACGGAGAGCAGTACTTC.

This clonotype was recorded at least ten times. The chain combines TRBV28 with TRBJ1-5; weak D call: TRBD1 (6 bases). This CDR3 region has 14 residues. CDR1 and CDR2 from the germline V gene are MDHEN and SYDVKM. With 5 bases removed from V and 4 bases from J, the gap between germline ends came to 12 bases. Here the CDR3 reads CASSHSQGNQPQHF. CDR3 bases: TGTGCCAGCAGTCACTCACAGGGAAATCAGCCCCAGCATTTT. Using reference TRBV28 and TRBJ1-5 for the parts outside the CDR3, the full variable domain is DVKVTQSSRYLVKRTGEKVFLECVQDMDHENMFWYRQDPGLGLRLIYFSYDVKMKEKGDIPEGYSVSREKKERFSLILESASTNQTSMYLCASSHSQGNQPQHFGDGTRLSIL.

This clonotype has at least ten counts. V is TRBV24-1 and J is TRBJ2-1, with 10 bases matching TRBD2. The V gene end was trimmed by 6 bases and the J gene end by 5 bases; junction bases not matched to a gene: 9. CDR1 KGHDR and CDR2 SFDVKD come from the germline V gene. The CDR3 extends over 16 amino acids. The CDR3 here is CATSPSGGASNNEQFF. As DNA, the CDR3 is TGTGCCACCAGTCCCAGCGGGGGGGCCTCGAACAATGAGCAGTTCTTC.

This clonotype was counted ten times or more. The V call is TRBV10-2, the J call TRBJ2-3, with 10 bases fitting TRBD1. CDR3 size: 15 residues. Trimming removed 3 bases from V and 4 bases from J; junction bases left unmatched: 4. Germline V gene data show CDR1 as WSHSY and CDR2 as SAAADI. Written as DNA, the CDR3 is TGCGCCAGCAGTGACGGGGACAGGGGCGCAGATACGCAGTATTTT. Protein sequence: CASSDGDRGADTQYF.

This clonotype has only a few counts. This chain links TRBV4-2 with TRBJ2-1; D remains ambiguous. V was trimmed by 0 bases and J by 5 bases, leaving 8 bases between them. Germline V gives CDR1 LGHNA, CDR2 YNFKEQ. CDR3 length: 14 amino acids. CDR3 sequence (DNA): TGTGCCAGCAGCCAAGATGACAAAAACAATGAGCAGTTCTTC. This translates into CASSQDDKNNEQFF.

This clonotype has only one observation. The chain carries TRBV4-1 and TRBJ1-1, with a tentative D call TRBD1 (6 bases). This CDR3 has 14 amino acids. Deletions cut 5 bases from V and 5 bases from J, with 15 bases between. CDR1 is MGHRA, CDR2 YSYEKL, per germline. CDR3 coding DNA: TGCGCCAGCAGCATTCAGGGGTGGGGGACTGAAGCTTTCTTT. This codes for CASSIQGWGTEAFF.

In this sample, this clonotype turned up many times. The chain employs TRBV9 and TRBJ1-5; D ambiguous. Germline values: CDR1 SGDLS, CDR2 YYNGEE. Trimming left V 2 bases short and J 3 bases short, with 6 bases between. The CDR3 contains 13 residues. CDR3 nucleotide sequence: TGTGCCAGCAGCGTCGATATCAATCAGCCCCAGCATTTT. Its translation is CASSVDINQPQHF.

This clonotype was picked up a small number of times. The chain combines TRBV5-4 with TRBJ1-1; tentative D call: TRBD1 (6 bases). The CDR3 is 14 residues long. With 0 bases removed from V and 3 bases from J, the gap between germline ends came to 9 bases. The germline CDR1 and CDR2 sequences are SGHNT and YYREEE (reference sequence). The CDR3 DNA reads TGTGCCAGCAGCTTGGGCAGGGGTTACACTGAAGCTTTCTTT. This codes for CASSLGRGYTEAFF.

This clonotype has at least ten counts. The rearrangement links TRBV4-3 to TRBJ1-6; TRBD1 aligns across 7 bases. CDR3 length: 15 residues. The V gene's germline CDR1 is LGHNA and CDR2 YSLEER. Losses at the gene ends were 3 bases for V and 9 bases for J; bases not matched to a gene: 8. Here the CDR3 reads CASSHNRDSASPLHF. The DNA of the CDR3 is TGCGCCAGCAGCCACAACCGGGACAGTGCTTCACCCCTCCACTTT.